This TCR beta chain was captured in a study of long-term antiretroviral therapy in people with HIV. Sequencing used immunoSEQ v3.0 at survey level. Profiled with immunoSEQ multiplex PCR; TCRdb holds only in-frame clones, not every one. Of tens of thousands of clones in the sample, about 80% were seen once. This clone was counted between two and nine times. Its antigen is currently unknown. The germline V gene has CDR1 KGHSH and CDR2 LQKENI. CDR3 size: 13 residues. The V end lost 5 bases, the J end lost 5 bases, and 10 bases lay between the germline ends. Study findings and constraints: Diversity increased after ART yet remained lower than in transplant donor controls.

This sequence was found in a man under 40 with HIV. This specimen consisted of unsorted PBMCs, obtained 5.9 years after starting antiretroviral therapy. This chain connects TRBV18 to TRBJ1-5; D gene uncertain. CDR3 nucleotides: TGTGCCAGCTCAAAGAGCGTCTATCAGCCCCAGCATTTT. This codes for CASSKSVYQPQHF.